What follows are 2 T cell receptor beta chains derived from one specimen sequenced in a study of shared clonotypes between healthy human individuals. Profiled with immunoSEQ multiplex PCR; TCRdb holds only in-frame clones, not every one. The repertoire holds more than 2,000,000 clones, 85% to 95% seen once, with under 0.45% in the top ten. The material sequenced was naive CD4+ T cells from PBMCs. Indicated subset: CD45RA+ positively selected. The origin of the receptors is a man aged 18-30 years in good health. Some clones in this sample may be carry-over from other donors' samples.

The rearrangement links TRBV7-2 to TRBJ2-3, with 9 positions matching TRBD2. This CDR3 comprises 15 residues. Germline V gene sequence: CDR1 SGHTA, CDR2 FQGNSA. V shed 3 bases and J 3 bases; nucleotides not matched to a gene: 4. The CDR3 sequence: CASSLIAGVTDTQYF. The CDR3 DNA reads TGTGCCAGCAGCTTGATAGCGGGAGTAACAGATACGCAGTATTTT. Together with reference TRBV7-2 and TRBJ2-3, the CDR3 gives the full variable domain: GAGVSQSPSNKVTEKGKDVELRCDPISGHTALYWYRQSLGQGLEFLIYFQGNSAPDKSGLPSDRFSAERTGGSVSTLTIQRTQQEDSAVYLCASSLIAGVTDTQYFGPGTRLTVL.

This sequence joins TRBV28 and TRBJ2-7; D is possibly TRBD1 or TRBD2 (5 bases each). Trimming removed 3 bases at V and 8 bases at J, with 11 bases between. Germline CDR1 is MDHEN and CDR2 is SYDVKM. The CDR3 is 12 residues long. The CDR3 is CASSFTGTKQYF. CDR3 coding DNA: TGTGCCAGCAGTTTCACCGGGACGAAGCAGTACTTC.